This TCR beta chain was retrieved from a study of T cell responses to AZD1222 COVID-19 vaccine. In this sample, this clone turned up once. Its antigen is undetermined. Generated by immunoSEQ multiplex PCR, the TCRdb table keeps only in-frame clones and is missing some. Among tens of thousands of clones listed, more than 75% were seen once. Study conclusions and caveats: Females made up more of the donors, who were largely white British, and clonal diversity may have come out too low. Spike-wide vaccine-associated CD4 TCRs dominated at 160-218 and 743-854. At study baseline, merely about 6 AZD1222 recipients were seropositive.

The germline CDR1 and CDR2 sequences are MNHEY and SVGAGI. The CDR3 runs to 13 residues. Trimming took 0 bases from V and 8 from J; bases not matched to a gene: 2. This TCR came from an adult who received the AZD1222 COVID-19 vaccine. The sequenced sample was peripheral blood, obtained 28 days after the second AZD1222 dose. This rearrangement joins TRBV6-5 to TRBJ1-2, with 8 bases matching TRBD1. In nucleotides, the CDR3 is TGTGCCAGCAGTTACTCGACAGGGGAGGGCTACACCTTC. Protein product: CASSYSTGEGYTF.